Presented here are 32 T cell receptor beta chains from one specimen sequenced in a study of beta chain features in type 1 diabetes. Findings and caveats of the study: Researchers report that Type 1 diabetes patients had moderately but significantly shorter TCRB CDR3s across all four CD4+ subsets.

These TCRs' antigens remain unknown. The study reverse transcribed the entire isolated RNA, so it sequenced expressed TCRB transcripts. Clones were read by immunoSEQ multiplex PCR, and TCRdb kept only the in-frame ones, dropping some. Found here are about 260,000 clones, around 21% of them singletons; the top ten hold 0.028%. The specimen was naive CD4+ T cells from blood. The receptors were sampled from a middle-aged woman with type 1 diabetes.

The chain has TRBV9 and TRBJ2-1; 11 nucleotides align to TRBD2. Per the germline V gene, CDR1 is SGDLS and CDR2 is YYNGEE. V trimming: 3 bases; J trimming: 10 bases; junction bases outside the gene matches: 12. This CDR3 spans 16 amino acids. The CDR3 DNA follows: TGTGCCAGCAGCGCGAGAGGGACTAGCGGACTGGGGGAGCAGTTCTTC. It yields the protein CASSARGTSGLGEQFF.

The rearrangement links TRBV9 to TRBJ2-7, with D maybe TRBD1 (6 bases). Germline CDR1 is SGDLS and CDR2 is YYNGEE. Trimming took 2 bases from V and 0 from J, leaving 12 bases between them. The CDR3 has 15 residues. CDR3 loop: CASSVGTTFSYEQYF. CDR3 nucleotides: TGTGCCAGCAGCGTTGGGACAACCTTCTCCTACGAGCAGTACTTC.

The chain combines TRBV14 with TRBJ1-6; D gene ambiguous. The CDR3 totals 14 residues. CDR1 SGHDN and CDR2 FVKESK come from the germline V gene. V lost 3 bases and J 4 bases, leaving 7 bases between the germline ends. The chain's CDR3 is CASSHGSYNSPLHF. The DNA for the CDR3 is TGTGCCAGCAGCCATGGCTCATATAATTCACCCCTCCACTTT.

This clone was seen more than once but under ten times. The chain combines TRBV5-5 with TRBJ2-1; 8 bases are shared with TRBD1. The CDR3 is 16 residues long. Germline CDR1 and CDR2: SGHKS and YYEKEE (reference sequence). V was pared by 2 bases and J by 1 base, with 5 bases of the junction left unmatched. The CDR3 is CASSLGWDRSYNEQFF. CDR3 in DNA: TGTGCCAGCAGCTTAGGTTGGGACAGGTCCTACAATGAGCAGTTCTTC.

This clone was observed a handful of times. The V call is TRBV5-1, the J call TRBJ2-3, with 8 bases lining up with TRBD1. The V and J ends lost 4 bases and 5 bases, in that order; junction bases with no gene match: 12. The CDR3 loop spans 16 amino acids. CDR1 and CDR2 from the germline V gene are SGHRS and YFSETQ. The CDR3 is CASSLGRGQGEDTQYF. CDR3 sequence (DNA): TGCGCCAGCAGCCTGGGCAGGGGGCAGGGAGAAGATACGCAGTATTTT.

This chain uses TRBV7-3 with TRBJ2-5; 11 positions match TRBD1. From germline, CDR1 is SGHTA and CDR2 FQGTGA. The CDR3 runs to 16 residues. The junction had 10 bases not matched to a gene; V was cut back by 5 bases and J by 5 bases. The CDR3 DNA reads TGTGCCAGCAGCCCAACCCAGGGACAGGGGGTCGAGACCCAGTACTTC. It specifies CASSPTQGQGVETQYF.

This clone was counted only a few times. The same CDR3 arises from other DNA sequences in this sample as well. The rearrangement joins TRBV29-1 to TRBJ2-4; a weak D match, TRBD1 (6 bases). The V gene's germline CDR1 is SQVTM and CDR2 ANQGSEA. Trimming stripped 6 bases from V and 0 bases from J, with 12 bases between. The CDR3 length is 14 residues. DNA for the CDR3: TGCAGCGTACAGGGCCGACTAGCCAAAAACATTCAGTACTTC. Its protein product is CSVQGRLAKNIQYF.

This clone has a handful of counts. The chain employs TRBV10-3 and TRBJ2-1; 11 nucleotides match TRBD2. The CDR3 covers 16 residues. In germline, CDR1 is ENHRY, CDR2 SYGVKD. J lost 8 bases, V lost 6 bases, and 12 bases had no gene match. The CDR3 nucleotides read TGTGCCATCAGCTCTCTAGCGGGAGGCCGCTTGGATGAGCAGTTCTTC. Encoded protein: CAISSLAGGRLDEQFF.

The CDR3 sequence is CASSSQGGANTEAFF. CDR3 nucleotides: TGTGCCAGCAGCTCCCAGGGAGGGGCGAACACTGAAGCTTTCTTT. The chain carries TRBV7-9 and TRBJ1-1; a possible D gene is TRBD1 (5 bases). Germline V lookup: CDR1 SEHNR, CDR2 FQNEAQ (reference sequence). V was trimmed by 4 bases and J by 1 base, leaving 13 bases between them. The CDR3 extends over 15 amino acids.

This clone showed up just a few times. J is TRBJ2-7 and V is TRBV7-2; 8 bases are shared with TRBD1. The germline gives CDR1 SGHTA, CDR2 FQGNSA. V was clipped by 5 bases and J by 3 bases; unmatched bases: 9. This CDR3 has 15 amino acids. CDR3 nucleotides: TGTGCCAGCAGCCTTGGACAGGGCTCCTTCTACGAGCAGTACTTC. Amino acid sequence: CASSLGQGSFYEQYF.

This CDR3 reads CASSPRRATTEAFF. CDR3 nucleotides: TGTGCCAGCAGCCCCCGCAGGGCAACAACTGAAGCTTTCTTT. This chain joins TRBV9 and TRBJ1-1, with D tentatively TRBD1 (5 bases). Per germline, CDR1 SGDLS and CDR2 YYNGEE. V lost 4 bases, J lost 5 bases, and 15 bases lay in between. The CDR3 is 14 amino acids.

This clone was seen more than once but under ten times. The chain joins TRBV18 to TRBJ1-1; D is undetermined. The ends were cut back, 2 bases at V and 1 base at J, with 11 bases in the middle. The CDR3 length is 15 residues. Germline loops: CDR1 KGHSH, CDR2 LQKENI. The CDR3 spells CASSPISTGNTEAFF. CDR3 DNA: TGTGCCAGCTCACCAATCTCTACCGGGAACACTGAAGCTTTCTTT.

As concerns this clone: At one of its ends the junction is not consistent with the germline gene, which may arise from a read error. CDR3 sequence (DNA): TGTGCCAGCAGCTCTCCCGGGACTAGCGGGAATGATAGACACTTC. Amino acids: CASSSPGTSGNDRHF. This chain uses TRBV2 with TRBJ2-7; 13 bases agree with TRBD2. The CDR3 runs 15 residues. From germline, CDR1 is SNHLY and CDR2 FYNNEI.

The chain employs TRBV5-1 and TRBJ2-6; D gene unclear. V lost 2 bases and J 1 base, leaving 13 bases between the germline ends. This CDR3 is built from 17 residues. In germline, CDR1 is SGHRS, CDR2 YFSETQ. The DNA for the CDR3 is TGCGCCAGCAGCTTCGGTCAAGTTCCTTCTGGGGCCAACGTCCTGACTTTC. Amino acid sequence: CASSFGQVPSGANVLTF.

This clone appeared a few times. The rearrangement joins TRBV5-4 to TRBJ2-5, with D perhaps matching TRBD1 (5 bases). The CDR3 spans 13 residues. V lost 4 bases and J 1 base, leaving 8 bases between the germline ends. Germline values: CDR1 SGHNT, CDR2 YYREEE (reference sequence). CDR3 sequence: CASSIRVQETQYF. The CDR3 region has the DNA TGTGCCAGCAGCATCAGGGTCCAAGAGACCCAGTACTTC.

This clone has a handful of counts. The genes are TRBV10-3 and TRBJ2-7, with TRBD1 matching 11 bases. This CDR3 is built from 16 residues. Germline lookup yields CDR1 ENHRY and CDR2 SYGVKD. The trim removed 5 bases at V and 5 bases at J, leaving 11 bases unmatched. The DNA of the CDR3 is TGTGCCATCAGTTCCCGGGACAGGGGGACTCCTCACGAGCAGTACTTC. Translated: CAISSRDRGTPHEQYF.

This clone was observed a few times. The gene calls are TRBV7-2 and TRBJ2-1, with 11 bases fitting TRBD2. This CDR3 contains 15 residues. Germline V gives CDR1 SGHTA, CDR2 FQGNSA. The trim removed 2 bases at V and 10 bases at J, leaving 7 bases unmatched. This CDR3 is CASSLMLAGGEEQFF. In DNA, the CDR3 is TGTGCCAGCAGCTTAATGCTAGCGGGAGGTGAGGAGCAGTTCTTC.

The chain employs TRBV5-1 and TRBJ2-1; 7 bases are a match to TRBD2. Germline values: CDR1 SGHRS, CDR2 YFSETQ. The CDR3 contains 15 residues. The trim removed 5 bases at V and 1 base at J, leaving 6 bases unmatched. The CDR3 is CASSYSGASYNEQFF. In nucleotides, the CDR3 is TGCGCCAGCAGTTACAGCGGGGCATCCTACAATGAGCAGTTCTTC.

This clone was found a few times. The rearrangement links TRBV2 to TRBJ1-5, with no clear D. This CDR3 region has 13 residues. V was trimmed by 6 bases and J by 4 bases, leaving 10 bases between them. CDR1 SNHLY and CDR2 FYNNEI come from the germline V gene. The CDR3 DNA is TGTGCCAGCAGGTCATCACAGAATCAGCCCCAGCATTTT. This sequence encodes CASRSSQNQPQHF.

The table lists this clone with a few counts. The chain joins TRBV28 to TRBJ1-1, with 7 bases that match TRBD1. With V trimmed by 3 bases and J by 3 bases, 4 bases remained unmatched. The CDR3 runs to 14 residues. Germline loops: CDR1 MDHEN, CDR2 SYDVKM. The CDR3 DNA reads TGTGCCAGCAGTTTGACAGGGACGGACACTGAAGCTTTCTTT. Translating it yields CASSLTGTDTEAFF.

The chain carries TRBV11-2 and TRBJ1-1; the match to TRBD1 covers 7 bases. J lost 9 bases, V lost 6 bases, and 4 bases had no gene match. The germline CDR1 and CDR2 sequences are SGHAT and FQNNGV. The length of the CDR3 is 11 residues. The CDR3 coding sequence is TGTGCCAGCAGAAAGGGGGCCCAAGCTTTCTTT. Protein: CASRKGAQAFF.

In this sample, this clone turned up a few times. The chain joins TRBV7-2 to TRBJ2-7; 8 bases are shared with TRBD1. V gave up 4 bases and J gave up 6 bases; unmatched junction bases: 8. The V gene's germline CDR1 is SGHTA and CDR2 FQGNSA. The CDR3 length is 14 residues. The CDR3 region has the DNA TGTGCCAGCAGCTCACACAGGGGGGCCGTCGAGCAGTACTTC. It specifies CASSSHRGAVEQYF. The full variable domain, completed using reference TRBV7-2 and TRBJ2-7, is GAGVSQSPSNKVTEKGKDVELRCDPISGHTALYWYRQSLGQGLEFLIYFQGNSAPDKSGLPSDRFSAERTGGSVSTLTIQRTQQEDSAVYLCASSSHRGAVEQYFGPGTRLTVT.

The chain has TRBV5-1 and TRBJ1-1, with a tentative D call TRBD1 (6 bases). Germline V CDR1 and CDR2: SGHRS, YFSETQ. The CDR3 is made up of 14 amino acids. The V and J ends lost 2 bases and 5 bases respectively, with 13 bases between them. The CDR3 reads CASSFEGGRTEAFF. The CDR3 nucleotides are TGCGCCAGCAGCTTTGAGGGGGGGAGAACTGAAGCTTTCTTT. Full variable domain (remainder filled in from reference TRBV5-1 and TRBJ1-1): KAGVTQTPRYLIKTRGQQVTLSCSPISGHRSVSWYQQTPGQGLQFLFEYFSETQRNKGNFPGRFSGRQFSNSRSEMNVSTLELGDSALYLCASSFEGGRTEAFFGQGTRLTVV.

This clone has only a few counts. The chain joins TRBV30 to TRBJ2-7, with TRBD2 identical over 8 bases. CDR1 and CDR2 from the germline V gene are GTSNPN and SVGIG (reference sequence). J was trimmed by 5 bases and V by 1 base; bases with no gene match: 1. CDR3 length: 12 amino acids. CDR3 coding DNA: TGTGCCTGGAGTGCGGGGGGGGACGAGCAGTACTTC. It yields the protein CAWSAGGDEQYF.

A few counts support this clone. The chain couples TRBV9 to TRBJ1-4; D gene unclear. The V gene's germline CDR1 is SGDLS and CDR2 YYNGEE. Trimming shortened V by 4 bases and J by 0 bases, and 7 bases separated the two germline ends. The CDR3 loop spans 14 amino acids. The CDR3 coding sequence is TGTGCCAGCAGCAACGGAGCAACTAATGAAAAACTGTTTTTT. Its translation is CASSNGATNEKLFF.

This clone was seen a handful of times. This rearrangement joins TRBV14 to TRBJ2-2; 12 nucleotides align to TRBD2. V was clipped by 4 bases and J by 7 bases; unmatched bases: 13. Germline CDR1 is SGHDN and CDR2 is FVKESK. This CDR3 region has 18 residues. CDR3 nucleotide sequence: TGTGCCAGCAGCCCGAGACTAGCGGGAGTCGATACTGGCGGGGAGCTGTTTTTT. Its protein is CASSPRLAGVDTGGELFF.

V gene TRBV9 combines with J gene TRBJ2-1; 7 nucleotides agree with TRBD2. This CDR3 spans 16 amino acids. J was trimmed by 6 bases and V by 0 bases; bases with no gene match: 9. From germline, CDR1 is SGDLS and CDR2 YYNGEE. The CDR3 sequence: CASSVDGGSFANEQFF. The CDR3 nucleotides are TGTGCCAGCAGCGTAGACGGCGGGAGTTTTGCCAATGAGCAGTTCTTC.

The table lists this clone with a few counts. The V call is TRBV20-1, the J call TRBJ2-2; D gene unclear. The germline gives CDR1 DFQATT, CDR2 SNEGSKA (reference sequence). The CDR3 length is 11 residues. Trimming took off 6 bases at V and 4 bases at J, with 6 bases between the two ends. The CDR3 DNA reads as TGCAGTGCCCTCAGCACCGGGGAGCTGTTTTTT. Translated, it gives CSALSTGELFF.

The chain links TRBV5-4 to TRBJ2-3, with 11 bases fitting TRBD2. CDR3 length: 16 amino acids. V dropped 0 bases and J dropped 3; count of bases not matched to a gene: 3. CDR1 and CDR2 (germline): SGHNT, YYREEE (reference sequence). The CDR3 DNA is TGTGCCAGCAGCTTGGCATCTAGCGGGAGGACAGATACGCAGTATTTT. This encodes CASSLASSGRTDTQYF.

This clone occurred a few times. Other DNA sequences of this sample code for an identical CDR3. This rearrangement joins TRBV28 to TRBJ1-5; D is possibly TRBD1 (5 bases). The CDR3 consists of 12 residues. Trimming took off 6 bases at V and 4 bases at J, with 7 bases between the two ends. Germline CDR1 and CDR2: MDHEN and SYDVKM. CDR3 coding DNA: TGTGCCAGCAGGCAGGGTAATCAGCCCCAGCATTTT. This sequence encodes CASRQGNQPQHF. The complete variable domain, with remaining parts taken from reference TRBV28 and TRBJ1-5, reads DVKVTQSSRYLVKRTGEKVFLECVQDMDHENMFWYRQDPGLGLRLIYFSYDVKMKEKGDIPEGYSVSREKKERFSLILESASTNQTSMYLCASRQGNQPQHFGDGTRLSIL.

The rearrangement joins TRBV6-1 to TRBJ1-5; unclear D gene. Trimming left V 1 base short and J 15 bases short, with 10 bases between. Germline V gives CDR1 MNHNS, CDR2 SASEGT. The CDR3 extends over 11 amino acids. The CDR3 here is CASSEGGPRHF. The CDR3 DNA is TGTGCCAGCAGTGAAGGAGGTCCGCGGCATTTT.

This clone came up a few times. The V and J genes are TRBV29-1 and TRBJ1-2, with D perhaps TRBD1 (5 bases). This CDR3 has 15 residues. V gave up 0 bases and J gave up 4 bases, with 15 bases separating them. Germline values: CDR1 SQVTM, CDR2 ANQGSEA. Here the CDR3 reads CSVEDPQDSTYGYTF. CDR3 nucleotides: TGCAGCGTTGAAGATCCCCAAGACAGTACCTATGGCTACACCTTC.